This is a list of T cell receptor beta chains from one sample in a study of CXCR3-negative and CXCR3-positive naive CD8 T cells. TCRdb reprocessed the 5' RACE reads, with one entry per CDR3 protein and no DNA. The table for this sample gives 150,000 to 160,000 distinct CDR3 sequences. Sequencing was done on a sample of naive CXCR3+ CD8+ T cells from blood. The receptors stem from a human donor in good health. Some clones in this sample may be carry-over from other donors' samples. Each CDR3 is given with its conserved first and last residue.

j_call: TRBJ2-4
v_call: TRBV7-9
cdr3_aa: CASSTASNIQYF

j_call: TRBJ1-1
v_call: TRBV5-1
cdr3_aa: CASSFGQGGAFF

j_call: TRBJ2-7
v_call: TRBV28
cdr3_aa: CASSFPTGIYEQYF

j_call: TRBJ2-7
v_call: TRBV29-1
cdr3_aa: CSVGDRGVEQYF

j_call: TRBJ2-3
v_call: TRBV29-1
cdr3_aa: CSVEVLAGNTDTQYF

j_call: TRBJ2-1
v_call: TRBV7-8
cdr3_aa: CASSLIPGNNEQFF

j_call: TRBJ2-6
v_call: TRBV12-3/TRBV12-4
cdr3_aa: CASSSGSSGANVLTF

j_call: TRBJ2-7
v_call: TRBV7-8
cdr3_aa: CASSSGGGYPTYEQYF

j_call: TRBJ1-2
v_call: TRBV7-6
cdr3_aa: CASRQRLGPNYGYTF

j_call: TRBJ2-7
v_call: TRBV7-6
cdr3_aa: CASSLSPTIYEQYF

j_call: TRBJ2-3
v_call: TRBV2
cdr3_aa: CASNLPGLAVVTDTQYF

j_call: TRBJ2-5
v_call: TRBV7-8
cdr3_aa: CASSLGSGGPRETQYF

j_call: TRBJ1-1
v_call: TRBV7-2
cdr3_aa: CASSSSPLGLDTEAFF

j_call: TRBJ2-1
v_call: TRBV20-1
cdr3_aa: CSARDQGTSGQTYNEQFF

j_call: TRBJ1-6
v_call: TRBV7-2
cdr3_aa: CASSQGFLVDSPLHF

j_call: TRBJ2-5
v_call: TRBV20-1
cdr3_aa: CSASLGSGETQYF

j_call: TRBJ2-2
v_call: TRBV29-1
cdr3_aa: CSVATGGELFF

j_call: TRBJ1-1
v_call: TRBV28
cdr3_aa: CASREGTDTEAFF

j_call: TRBJ2-7
v_call: TRBV20-1
cdr3_aa: CSARDLGAEQYF

j_call: TRBJ1-1
v_call: TRBV7-9
cdr3_aa: CASSLDSTVTEAFF

j_call: TRBJ2-3
v_call: TRBV20-1
cdr3_aa: CSAITSASTDTQYF

j_call: TRBJ2-7
v_call: TRBV5-6
cdr3_aa: CASSFVSWRGREQYF

j_call: TRBJ1-6
v_call: TRBV5-5
cdr3_aa: CASSSTGVVILPLHF

j_call: TRBJ2-7
v_call: TRBV20-1
cdr3_aa: CSATIISEHEQYF

j_call: TRBJ2-1
v_call: TRBV7-9
cdr3_aa: CASSQPPGTGFGEEQFF

j_call: TRBJ1-1
v_call: TRBV7-3
cdr3_aa: CASRNTGESEAFF

j_call: TRBJ2-1
v_call: TRBV7-3
cdr3_aa: CASSLRQGGYNERFF

j_call: TRBJ2-5
v_call: TRBV7-9
cdr3_aa: CASSLVRGQETQYF

j_call: TRBJ1-1
v_call: TRBV4-1
cdr3_aa: CASSQDGFAEAFF

j_call: TRBJ2-7
v_call: TRBV3-1
cdr3_aa: CASSQDGSHEQYF

j_call: TRBJ2-5
v_call: TRBV14
cdr3_aa: CASSLGDRVPETQYF

j_call: TRBJ2-7
v_call: TRBV5-1
cdr3_aa: CASSAGGGRLYEQYF

j_call: TRBJ2-1
v_call: TRBV7-3
cdr3_aa: CASSRTGGSSYNEQFF

j_call: TRBJ2-7
v_call: TRBV10-3
cdr3_aa: CAISESDRGYSYEQYF

j_call: TRBJ2-2
v_call: TRBV28
cdr3_aa: CASSLLSDLNTGELFF

j_call: TRBJ2-4
v_call: TRBV28
cdr3_aa: CASSLGLFLAKNIQYF

j_call: TRBJ2-1
v_call: TRBV7-3
cdr3_aa: CASSLQGDAEQFF

j_call: TRBJ2-5
v_call: TRBV10-2
cdr3_aa: CASSDGSTGQYF